This TCR beta chain comes out of a study of blood T cell repertoires in COVID-19. Study in general: Material from acute and convalescent COVID-19 was sourced from the United States, Italy and Spain.

This CDR3 has 14 amino acids. From germline, CDR1 is MNHEY and CDR2 SVGAGI. With 11 bases clipped from V and 6 bases from J, the junction kept 11 bases outside the gene matches. TCRdb's copy holds only in-frame clones and misses some; the assay was immunoSEQ multiplex PCR. The table shows about 130,000 clones, with under 85% occurring only once. This sequence joins TRBV6-5 and TRBJ2-1; TRBD2 matches at 9 bases. This TCR was sampled from a man aged 30 to 39 who had recovered from COVID-19. The source material was PBMCs or T cells enriched from blood (not recorded which). CDR3: CAGWGAGGSNEQFF. Here the CDR3 DNA reads TGTGCCGGCTGGGGGGCGGGAGGGAGCAATGAGCAGTTCTTC.